The clone carrying this T cell receptor (beta chain) came up many times. What it binds is not known. V lost 2 bases and J 4 bases, leaving 12 bases between the germline ends. The CDR3 sequence is 14 residues long. Germline V gene sequence: CDR1 SGDLS, CDR2 YYNGEE. The sample is drawn from a study of blood T cells in healthy people across ages. Study-wide results and caveats: Among long-lived donors, naive CD4+ cells were more numerous and diversity higher than in aged donors.

Primed by a sample-barcoded 5' primer and a J-beta primer mix, a second PCR proceeded for about 7 to 11 cycles. Researchers report that a template-switch adaptor with 12 random nucleotides tagged each cDNA molecule. TCRdb reanalysed the 5' RACE reads using MiXCR and keeps one entry per CDR3 protein. The sample lists over a million distinct CDR3 sequences, under 45% occurring once. At least 5.5 micrograms of total RNA were extracted per sample. The sequence came from a woman aged 55 to 70 in good health. Sequencing input: blood. V gene TRBV9 combines with J gene TRBJ2-5; weak D call: TRBD2 (6 bases). The CDR3 nucleotides read TGTGCCAGCAGCGTGGGGGAGGCGGGAGAGACCCAGTACTTC. Translation gives CASSVGEAGETQYF.